The 23 T cell receptor beta chains in this list originate from one sample, sequenced in a study of blood T cells in healthy people across ages. With a J-beta primer mix and a sample-barcoded 5' primer, a second PCR ran about 7 to 11 cycles. MiXCR, run by TCRdb on the 5' RACE reads, gives a single entry per CDR3 protein. The data contain around 1,800,000 distinct CDR3 sequences, about two fifths of them singletons. The sample comprised blood. These receptors originate from a human donor in good health.

The CDR3 loop reads CASSPKALSYEQYF. Here the CDR3 DNA reads TGTGCCAGCAGCCCAAAGGCCCTGTCCTACGAGCAGTACTTC. The rearrangement uses TRBV7-2 and TRBJ2-7; the D is unclear. The CDR3 consists of 14 residues. V lost 5 bases, J lost 1 base, and 12 bases lay in between. Germline CDR1 and CDR2: SGHTA and FQGNSA.

The V call is TRBV12-3 or TRBV12-4, the J call TRBJ2-3, with D possibly being TRBD1 (6 bases). Gene TRBJ1-5 matches the end of the DNA better, so the J call may be wrong. The length of the CDR3 is 16 residues. The CDR3 here is CASSVDRLLFTDTQHF. Here the CDR3 DNA reads TGTGCCAGCAGTGTGGACAGACTGCTCTTCACAGATACGCAGCATTTT.

The CDR3 reads CASSRHGQQETQYF. DNA for the CDR3: TGTGCCAGCAGTCGTCACGGACAGCAAGAGACCCAGTACTTC. V is TRBV12-3 or TRBV12-4 and J is TRBJ2-5, with a possible D match to TRBD1 (6 bases). This CDR3 is 14 amino acids long. Deletions cut 5 bases from V and 2 bases from J, with 12 bases between.

The genes are TRBV2 and TRBJ1-6; weak D call: TRBD1 (5 bases). Germline V gene lookup returns CDR1 SNHLY and CDR2 FYNNEI. V lost 1 base and J lost 9, with 16 bases in between. This CDR3 contains 16 residues. CDR3 in amino acids: CASSEGGGREGSPLHF. CDR3 bases: TGTGCCAGCAGTGAAGGGGGCGGCAGGGAAGGTTCACCCCTCCACTTT.

The genes are TRBV20-1 and TRBJ2-2; D gene unclear. The CDR3 consists of 12 residues. The V end was cut by 6 bases, the J end by 3 bases, with 8 bases between. The germline CDR1 and CDR2 sequences are DFQATT and SNEGSKA (reference sequence). For the CDR3, the DNA is TGCAGTGCGAGGAGATACACCGGGGAGCTGTTTTTT. This sequence encodes CSARRYTGELFF.

The chain is built from TRBV29-1 and TRBJ2-3; 8 positions agree with TRBD2. Germline CDR1 and CDR2: SQVTM and ANQGSEA. The CDR3 is made up of 16 amino acids. The CDR3 DNA reads as TGCATCTGCCTACGGACTAGCAAAGTCTTGACAGATACGCAGTATTTT. This encodes CICLRTSKVLTDTQYF.

This clonotype was seen many times. The chain uses TRBV7-8 and TRBJ2-6; 8 positions agree with TRBD1. V trimming: 4 bases; J trimming: 0 bases; junction bases outside the gene matches: 8. CDR3 size: 18 residues. Germline V gene lookup returns CDR1 SGHVS and CDR2 FQNEAQ. CDR3 loop: CASSSRTGWSSGANVLTF. The DNA for the CDR3 is TGTGCCAGCAGCTCAAGGACAGGGTGGTCCTCTGGGGCCAACGTCCTGACTTTC.

This chain joins TRBV3-1 and TRBJ1-1, with TRBD1 identical over 8 bases. The germline V gene has CDR1 LGHDT and CDR2 YNNKEL (reference sequence). The V segment lost 4 bases and the J segment 7 bases; nucleotides outside the gene matches: 11. CDR3 length equals 15 residues. CDR3 region: CASSPTETGADEAFF. The CDR3 DNA follows: TGTGCCAGCAGCCCGACCGAGACAGGGGCTGATGAAGCTTTCTTT.

This clonotype was counted a few times. J is TRBJ2-1 and V is TRBV7-9; 10 nucleotides agree with TRBD1. CDR3 length: 15 amino acids. Germline trimming cut 5 bases from V and 6 bases from J; bases unmatched to any gene: 7. Germline CDR1 reads SEHNR; CDR2 reads FQNEAQ (reference sequence). CDR3 protein: CASSHGWDRGNEQFF. Written as DNA, the CDR3 is TGTGCCAGCAGCCATGGTTGGGACAGGGGCAATGAGCAGTTCTTC.

The chain links TRBV7-3 to TRBJ2-7; 12 bases are shared with TRBD1. V shed 1 base, J shed 6 bases, and the junction held 1 base outside the gene matches. Germline CDR1 reads SGHTA; CDR2 reads FQGTGA. This CDR3 has 14 residues. CDR3 bases: TGTGCCAGCAGCTTAATGGGACAGGGGGCCGAGCAGTACTTC. Translating it yields CASSLMGQGAEQYF. Together with reference TRBV7-3 and TRBJ2-7, the CDR3 gives the full variable domain: GAGVSQTPSNKVTEKGKYVELRCDPISGHTALYWYRQSLGQGPEFLIYFQGTGAADDSGLPNDRFFAVRPEGSVSTLKIQRTERGDSAVYLCASSLMGQGAEQYFGPGTRLTVT.

The rearrangement links TRBV9 to TRBJ2-3; no firm D call. The CDR3 has 14 amino acids. With 2 bases removed from V and 2 bases from J, the gap between germline ends came to 9 bases. Germline V gives CDR1 SGDLS, CDR2 YYNGEE. DNA for the CDR3: TGTGCCAGCAGCGTCGATCCCCACACAGATACGCAGTATTTT. Translation: CASSVDPHTDTQYF.

This clonotype has at least ten counts. The genes are TRBV10-3 and TRBJ2-7, with D maybe TRBD1 (6 bases). This CDR3 spans 14 amino acids. Trimming took 0 bases from V and 3 from J, leaving 9 bases between them. CDR1 ENHRY and CDR2 SYGVKD come from the germline V gene. The CDR3: CAISESGGSYEQYF. The CDR3 nucleotides read TGTGCCATCAGTGAGTCAGGGGGAAGCTACGAGCAGTACTTC.

This clonotype was counted between two and nine times. The V gene is TRBV29-1, the J gene TRBJ2-5, with 7 nucleotides matching TRBD1. This CDR3 comprises 13 residues. Losses at the gene ends were 7 bases for V and 4 bases for J; bases not matched to a gene: 9. Germline V gene data show CDR1 as SQVTM and CDR2 as ANQGSEA. The chain's CDR3 is CSAAPTGVETQYF. In nucleotides, the CDR3 is TGCAGCGCCGCGCCAACAGGGGTAGAGACCCAGTACTTC.

The J gene is TRBJ2-3, the V gene TRBV3-1, with D unresolved. The CDR3 is 14 amino acids. The V end lost 3 bases, the J end lost 0 bases, and 7 bases lay between the germline ends. The V gene's germline CDR1 is LGHDT and CDR2 YNNKEL (reference sequence). CDR3 bases: TGTGCCAGCAGCCAGGTAAAAAGCACAGATACGCAGTATTTT. Translating it yields CASSQVKSTDTQYF.

This chain links TRBV13 with TRBJ1-5; D ambiguous. This CDR3 is 13 amino acids long. The germline CDR1 and CDR2 sequences are PRHDT and FYEKMQ (reference sequence). V lost 7 bases and J 7 bases, leaving 14 bases between the germline ends. The CDR3 protein is CASTLGFGQPQHF. As DNA, the CDR3 is TGTGCCAGCACCCTAGGGTTCGGGCAGCCCCAGCATTTT.

This chain links TRBV20-1 with TRBJ2-1, with 9 positions matching TRBD2. Trimming at V came to 2 bases and at J to 7 bases, leaving 9 bases not matched to a gene. Germline assignment: CDR1 DFQATT and CDR2 SNEGSKA (reference sequence). The CDR3 has 15 residues. The CDR3 reads CSARPRTAGGNEQFF. CDR3 DNA sequence: TGCAGTGCTAGACCAAGGACAGCGGGGGGTAATGAGCAGTTCTTC.

The V call is TRBV2, the J call TRBJ1-5, with 9 bases fitting TRBD1. This CDR3 is 17 amino acids long. Germline CDR1 is SNHLY and CDR2 is FYNNEI. Trimming at V came to 4 bases and at J to 5 bases, leaving 12 bases not matched to a gene. The CDR3 DNA reads as TGTGCCAGCAGTGTCCTCTCGGGACAGGGCGATGATCAGCCCCAGCATTTT. Translated: CASSVLSGQGDDQPQHF.

This clonotype has only a few counts. The rearrangement uses TRBV29-1 and TRBJ1-2, with D maybe TRBD1 (5 bases). The V and J ends lost 7 bases and 5 bases respectively, with 14 bases between them. The CDR3 loop spans 12 amino acids. Germline V gene data show CDR1 as SQVTM and CDR2 as ANQGSEA. The CDR3 nucleotides are TGCAGCGGGGGGACTCAAGGTTATGGCTACACCTTC. Translating gives CSGGTQGYGYTF.

The chain carries TRBV21-1 and TRBJ2-1; the table's D call, TRBD2, was not checked against the DNA. TRBV21-1 is recorded as a pseudogene. The CDR3 is 14 residues long. The CDR3 spells CASSKGAGGNEQFF. The CDR3 nucleotides read TGTGCCAGCAGCAAAGGGGCGGGTGGCAATGAGCAGTTCTTC.

The V gene is TRBV27, the J gene TRBJ2-3; D not certain. Trimming took 3 bases from V and 3 from J, leaving 10 bases between them. CDR1 and CDR2 from the germline V gene are MNHEY and SMNVEV (reference sequence). The CDR3 has 14 amino acids. CDR3 sequence reads: CASSFERATDTQYF. CDR3 nucleotide sequence: TGTGCCAGCAGTTTCGAAAGGGCGACAGATACGCAGTATTTT.

The gene calls are TRBV20-1 and TRBJ2-5; D is undetermined. Germline CDR1 reads DFQATT; CDR2 reads SNEGSKA (reference sequence). V lost 3 bases and J lost 4, with 18 bases in between. This CDR3 has 15 amino acids. The chain's CDR3 is CSARGSADPLETQYF. The DNA of the CDR3 is TGCAGTGCTAGGGGATCGGCGGATCCCTTAGAGACCCAGTACTTC.

A few counts support this clonotype. The chain recombines TRBV7-2 with TRBJ1-2, with TRBD1 matching over 8 bases. V shed 1 base, J shed 3 bases, and the junction held 4 bases outside the gene matches. Germline V lookup: CDR1 SGHTA, CDR2 FQGNSA. The CDR3 extends over 15 amino acids. CDR3 sequence reads: CASSLVSGGHYGYTF. The CDR3 bases are TGTGCCAGCAGCTTAGTGTCAGGGGGCCACTATGGCTACACCTTC.

The chain joins TRBV7-2 to TRBJ2-3; D not certain. The CDR3 has 15 residues. The germline V and J ends were trimmed by 0 bases and 4 bases, with 11 bases remaining between them. Germline V gives CDR1 SGHTA, CDR2 FQGNSA. This CDR3 reads CASSLALGFPDTQYF. The CDR3 nucleotides read TGTGCCAGCAGCTTAGCGTTAGGGTTTCCAGATACGCAGTATTTT.